The 13 T cell receptor beta chains below all came from one sample that was sequenced in a study of blood T cells in healthy people across ages. The authors ran a second PCR of about 7 to 11 cycles using a sample-barcoded 5' primer and a J-beta primer mix. MiXCR was run by TCRdb on the 5' RACE reads, yielding one entry per CDR3 protein. The profile covers around 1,000,000 distinct CDR3 sequences, with under 30% appearing a single time and 0.65% to 0.75% taken by the ten largest. These data were also reused for a study on T cells of mothers and their children.

Input material: blood. Receptors originate from a girl aged 2-10 years in good health.

In its sample, this clonotype was seen a few times. The J gene is TRBJ1-2, the V gene TRBV7-2; a possible D gene is TRBD1 (5 bases). The V gene's germline CDR1 is SGHTA and CDR2 FQGNSA. V was trimmed by 2 bases and J by 8 bases, leaving 9 bases between them. The CDR3 covers 12 residues. The CDR3 here is CASSLFREGYTF. Here the CDR3 DNA reads TGTGCCAGCAGCTTATTCAGGGAGGGCTACACCTTC.

The sample holds a few counts of this clonotype. The chain uses TRBV3-1 and TRBJ2-1; D perhaps matches TRBD1 (6 bases). CDR1 LGHDT and CDR2 YNNKEL come from the germline V gene (reference sequence). The length of the CDR3 is 13 residues. Trimming removed 3 bases at V and 11 bases at J, with 14 bases between. CDR3 in amino acids: CASSHPPGTQQFF. CDR3 nucleotides: TGTGCCAGCAGCCATCCGCCCGGGACACAGCAGTTCTTC.

This clonotype occurred a few times. The chain combines TRBV27 with TRBJ2-7; D unclear. CDR1 is MNHEY and CDR2 is SMNVEV in the germline V gene (reference sequence). The CDR3 totals 13 residues. V dropped 2 bases and J dropped 0 bases, with 5 bases sitting between them. The DNA for the CDR3 is TGTGCCAGCAGTTTAAGAGCCTCCTACGAGCAGTACTTC. Its translation is CASSLRASYEQYF.

The chain links TRBV5-6 to TRBJ2-5; D is unclear. The DNA matches TRBJ2-7 better at its end, which makes the J call doubtful. Looked up from germline, CDR1 is SGHDT and CDR2 is YYEEEE. This CDR3 region has 11 residues. The CDR3 DNA follows: TGTGCCAGCAGCCGACAATACGAGCAGTACTTC. This codes for CASSRQYEQYF.

This clonotype was seen only a few times. The CDR3 nucleotides read TGTGCCAGCAGCCAAATTACTAGTTCCGAAGAGACCCAGTACTTC. Protein: CASSQITSSEETQYF. The chain joins TRBV4-2 to TRBJ2-5; D possibly corresponds to TRBD2 (5 bases). The germline CDR1 and CDR2 sequences are LGHNA and YNFKEQ. V was trimmed by 2 bases and J by 3 bases, leaving 13 bases between them. This CDR3 contains 15 residues.

Only a few counts were recorded for this clonotype. The chain couples TRBV10-2 to TRBJ2-5; perhaps TRBD2 as D (7 bases). The J call is uncertain, as TRBJ2-1 better fits the DNA end. This CDR3 region has 12 residues. Germline CDR1 is WSHSY and CDR2 is SAAADI. CDR3 nucleotides: TGCGCCAGCATGGTAGGGGGGGATGAGCAGTTCTTC. Protein sequence: CASMVGGDEQFF.

There are a few counts of this clonotype. The CDR3 spells CASSFIPGTSRRGEQYF. The CDR3 nucleotides read TGCGCCAGCAGCTTTATACCAGGGACTAGCAGAAGAGGCGAGCAGTACTTC. The chain joins TRBV5-1 to TRBJ2-5; 9 bases fit TRBD2. Judging by the DNA end, TRBJ2-7 fits better; the J call may be wrong. The CDR3 runs 17 residues. The germline V gene encodes CDR1 SGHRS and CDR2 YFSETQ.

J is TRBJ2-1 and V is TRBV11-2; D gene ambiguous. From germline, CDR1 is SGHAT and CDR2 FQNNGV. Trimming pared 0 bases from V and 1 base from J, leaving 7 bases between. The CDR3 consists of 15 residues. CDR3 coding DNA: TGTGCCAGCAGCTTAGAAGCTTTTTCCTACAATGAGCAGTTCTTC. Its protein is CASSLEAFSYNEQFF.

The V and J genes are TRBV2 and TRBJ2-4; 9 bases map to TRBD1. Germline CDR1 and CDR2: SNHLY and FYNNEI. V shed 6 bases and J 1 base; nucleotides not matched to a gene: 10. The CDR3 loop spans 17 amino acids. CDR3 nucleotide sequence: TGTGCCAGCAGCTCGGGACAGGGCACCTTTGCCAAAAACATTCAGTACTTC. This translates into CASSSGQGTFAKNIQYF.

The genes are TRBV10-3 and TRBJ2-2; D unclear. V dropped 2 bases and J dropped 3 bases, with 7 bases sitting between them. Germline assignment: CDR1 ENHRY and CDR2 SYGVKD. The CDR3 runs 14 residues. The CDR3 DNA sequence: TGTGCCATCAGTGAGGGTAGAGACACCGGGGAGCTGTTTTTT. This codes for CAISEGRDTGELFF.

The V gene is TRBV9, the J gene TRBJ1-1, with 8 positions matching TRBD1. The germline V gene has CDR1 SGDLS and CDR2 YYNGEE. CDR3 length equals 17 residues. With 2 bases clipped from V and 3 bases from J, the junction kept 12 bases outside the gene matches. The CDR3 region is CASSVGAGGAVDTEAFF. CDR3 bases: TGTGCCAGCAGCGTGGGTGCAGGGGGCGCGGTGGACACTGAAGCTTTCTTT. Complete variable domain (other parts from reference TRBV9 and TRBJ1-1): DSGVTQTPKHLITATGQRVTLRCSPRSGDLSVYWYQQSLDQGLQFLIQYYNGEERAKGNILERFSAQQFPDLHSELNLSSLELGDSALYFCASSVGAGGAVDTEAFFGQGTRLTVV.

In its sample, this clonotype was seen a few times. This chain joins TRBV5-1 and TRBJ2-5; 11 bases line up with TRBD2. Germline loops: CDR1 SGHRS, CDR2 YFSETQ. CDR3 length: 16 residues. V was pared by 5 bases and J by 2 bases, with 8 bases of the junction left unmatched. DNA for the CDR3: TGCGCCAGCAGTCCGCCGACTAGCGGGAATCAAGAGACCCAGTACTTC. Its translation is CASSPPTSGNQETQYF.

This clonotype was detected only a few times. This rearrangement joins TRBV2 to TRBJ2-7; no reliable D call. Germline V gene lookup returns CDR1 SNHLY and CDR2 FYNNEI. CDR3 length: 12 residues. Trimming took off 6 bases at V and 2 bases at J, with 8 bases between the two ends. This CDR3 is CASSSAPYEQYF. The CDR3 DNA reads TGTGCCAGCAGCTCGGCCCCCTACGAGCAGTACTTC.